These 24 T cell receptor beta chains came from one sample sequenced in a study of T cell repertoires in cytomegalovirus infection. One entry per CDR3 protein, called by TCRdb with MiXCR from the reads. The sample records a few hundred thousand distinct CDR3 sequences, approximately 22% being singletons. Sequencing was performed on CD8+ T cells from PBMCs. These receptors all stem from a human donor in good health (CMV status not recorded). Some clones in this sample may be carry-over from other donors' samples.

This clonotype was picked up many times. The rearrangement links TRBV20-1 to TRBJ2-1; D is uncertain. V was pared by 6 bases and J by 7 bases, with 7 bases between. The CDR3 is made up of 10 amino acids. In germline, CDR1 is DFQATT, CDR2 SNEGSKA (reference sequence). CDR3 sequence (DNA): TGCAGTGCCGTCTGGAATGAGCAGTTCTTC. Translated: CSAVWNEQFF.

In this sample, this clonotype turned up a few times. This chain uses TRBV7-9 with TRBJ1-1; 7 bases align to TRBD1. Germline V lookup: CDR1 SEHNR, CDR2 FQNEAQ (reference sequence). This CDR3 contains 14 residues. With 5 bases clipped from V and 5 bases from J, the junction kept 8 bases outside the gene matches. The CDR3 nucleotides read TGTGCCAGCAGCGACGACAGGGCAGGTACTGAAGCTTTCTTT. Translation: CASSDDRAGTEAFF.

This clonotype was detected only a few times. The chain is built from TRBV10-3 and TRBJ2-1; D is perhaps TRBD1 (6 bases). The CDR3 is 14 residues long. Per the germline V gene, CDR1 is ENHRY and CDR2 is SYGVKD. Trimming left V 0 bases short and J 8 bases short, with 11 bases between. In DNA form, the CDR3 reads TGTGCCATCAGTGAGTCGAGAGGGGGTCATGAGCAGTTCTTC. It translates to CAISESRGGHEQFF.

This chain joins TRBV20-1 and TRBJ2-3, with no clear D. The germline gives CDR1 DFQATT, CDR2 SNEGSKA (reference sequence). This CDR3 comprises 12 residues. V shed 6 bases and J shed 0 bases, with 7 bases lying between them. CDR3 sequence: CSAPTSTDTQYF. The CDR3, as DNA: TGCAGTGCCCCCACAAGCACAGATACGCAGTATTTT.

V usage is TRBV28 and J usage is TRBJ2-7; D gene ambiguous. The V gene lost 0 bases and the J gene lost 6 bases, with 6 bases spanning the gap. Germline loops: CDR1 MDHEN, CDR2 SYDVKM. There are 12 residues in the CDR3. CDR3 DNA: TGTGCCAGCAGTTTATGGGATGGCGAGCAGTACTTC. Its translation is CASSLWDGEQYF.

In its sample, this clonotype was seen many times. This sequence joins TRBV7-9 and TRBJ2-3; the D is unclear. Germline assignment: CDR1 SEHNR and CDR2 FQNEAQ (reference sequence). The CDR3 totals 14 residues. Trimming cost V 4 bases and J 4 bases, with 12 bases left between them. DNA for the CDR3: TGTGCCAGCAGCTCCGCCCCCGGGTCAGATACGCAGTATTTT. Amino acids: CASSSAPGSDTQYF.

This clonotype was detected a few times. A single base separates this from a much larger clone, so it may be a read error. This chain joins TRBV28 and TRBJ2-7; no clear D. V lost 6 bases to trimming and J lost 3 bases, with 6 bases between them. This CDR3 comprises 11 residues. In germline, CDR1 is MDHEN, CDR2 SYDVKM. CDR3 nucleotide sequence: TGTGCCAGCAGCCATAACTACGAGCAGTACTTC. Translated, it gives CASSHNYEQYF. The variable domain in full, completed from reference TRBV28 and TRBJ2-7, reads DVKVTQSSRYLVKRTGEKVFLECVQDMDHENMFWYRQDPGLGLRLIYFSYDVKMKEKGDIPEGYSVSREKKERFSLILESASTNQTSMYLCASSHNYEQYFGPGTRLTVT.

The genes are TRBV5-5 and TRBJ2-6; D tentatively fits TRBD1 or TRBD2 (5 bases each). This CDR3 spans 18 amino acids. Trimming cost V 1 base and J 0 bases, with 14 bases left between them. Germline V gene lookup returns CDR1 SGHKS and CDR2 YYEKEE (reference sequence). The CDR3 is CASSLTVGVPSGANVLTF. The CDR3 DNA is TGTGCCAGCAGCTTGACGGTGGGGGTCCCCTCTGGGGCCAACGTCCTGACTTTC. The full variable domain, rest sourced from reference TRBV5-5 and TRBJ2-6, is DAGVTQSPTHLIKTRGQQVTLRCSPISGHKSVSWYQQVLGQGPQFIFQYYEKEERGRGNFPDRFSARQFPNYSSELNVNALLLGDSALYLCASSLTVGVPSGANVLTFGAGSRLTVL.

The sample holds a few counts of this clonotype. J is TRBJ2-5 and V is TRBV11-3; D is perhaps TRBD2 (6 bases). Germline V gene data show CDR1 as SGHNT and CDR2 as YENEEA. V dropped 3 bases and J dropped 2 bases, with 7 bases sitting between them. CDR3 length: 13 residues. In DNA, the CDR3 is TGTGCCAGCAGCTTCCGGGAGCAAGAGACCCAGTACTTC. It encodes CASSFREQETQYF.

This clonotype was detected a few times. V usage is TRBV7-6 and J usage is TRBJ2-5; no definite D call. With 0 bases removed from V and 3 bases from J, the gap between germline ends came to 2 bases. The V gene's germline CDR1 is SGHVS and CDR2 FNYEAQ. This CDR3 region has 12 residues. The CDR3: CASSLAKETQYF. CDR3 DNA: TGTGCCAGCAGCTTAGCGAAAGAGACCCAGTACTTC.

This chain uses TRBV20-1 with TRBJ2-7; D is unresolved. This CDR3 is 13 amino acids long. Germline assignment: CDR1 DFQATT and CDR2 SNEGSKA (reference sequence). Trimming removed 4 bases at V and 0 bases at J, with 10 bases between. CDR3 protein: CSANSQSSYEQYF. In DNA, the CDR3 is TGCAGTGCTAACAGTCAGAGCTCCTACGAGCAGTACTTC.

There are a few counts of this clonotype. The chain has TRBV2 and TRBJ2-3, with a weak D call TRBD1 (6 bases). The length of the CDR3 is 17 residues. Trimming removed 1 base from V and 6 bases from J, with 20 bases in between. Germline loops: CDR1 SNHLY, CDR2 FYNNEI. The CDR3 nucleotides read TGTGCCAGCAGTGAAGTCTCACAGGGTTGGTTCGTTGATACGCAGTATTTT. Its protein is CASSEVSQGWFVDTQYF.

This clonotype came up a few times. V usage is TRBV7-8 and J usage is TRBJ1-3; TRBD1 matches at 7 bases. V lost 5 bases and J lost 4; bases outside the gene matches: 11. Germline CDR1 SGHVS, CDR2 FQNEAQ. The CDR3 is made up of 16 amino acids. The CDR3 DNA sequence: TGTGCCAGCAGCCCCGGGGGGACAGCCGTGGGAAACACCATATATTTT. Amino acid sequence: CASSPGGTAVGNTIYF.

The table lists this clonotype with a few counts. The rearrangement uses TRBV10-3 and TRBJ2-7, with D possibly TRBD1 on 5 matching bases. V was trimmed by 9 bases and J by 0 bases, leaving 15 bases between them. This CDR3 is built from 14 residues. Germline assignment: CDR1 ENHRY and CDR2 SYGVKD. The CDR3 sequence is CAIRIDRYSYEQYF. The CDR3 DNA reads TGTGCCATAAGAATAGACAGATACTCCTACGAGCAGTACTTC.

The V and J genes are TRBV6-5 and TRBJ2-7, with D possibly called TRBD1 or TRBD2 (5 bases each). CDR3 length equals 13 residues. Germline V CDR1 and CDR2: MNHEY, SVGAGI. The V and J ends lost 8 bases and 6 bases respectively, with 17 bases between them. Written as DNA, the CDR3 is TGTGCCAGCGCGTTTTCCGGGGCTTTCGAGCAGTACTTC. Translating gives CASAFSGAFEQYF.

This clonotype has a count of ten or more. The V gene is TRBV5-4, the J gene TRBJ1-1; D unclear. The V gene lost 0 bases and the J gene lost 5 bases, with 8 bases spanning the gap. The CDR3 extends over 13 amino acids. CDR1 is SGHNT and CDR2 is YYREEE in the germline V gene (reference sequence). The CDR3, as DNA: TGTGCCAGCAGCTTGGGGATCGGGACTGAAGCTTTCTTT. Protein product: CASSLGIGTEAFF.

A few counts support this clonotype. The rearrangement uses TRBV2 and TRBJ2-5; 7 nucleotides agree with TRBD2. Germline CDR1 reads SNHLY; CDR2 reads FYNNEI. This CDR3 has 14 residues. With V trimmed by 5 bases and J by 1 base, 4 bases remained unmatched. The CDR3 DNA sequence: TGTGCCAGCAGTCAAGGACTAGGCCAAGAGACCCAGTACTTC. Translated: CASSQGLGQETQYF.

This clonotype appeared a few times. The V and J genes are TRBV7-6 and TRBJ2-2; 9 nucleotides align to TRBD1. The CDR3 totals 15 residues. Germline V lookup: CDR1 SGHVS, CDR2 FNYEAQ. Unmatched junction bases numbered 10, after V lost 5 bases and J lost 9 bases. The CDR3 region has the DNA TGTGCCAGCAGCACGTCCCGGGACAGGGACCGGGAGCTGTTTTTT. Its protein is CASSTSRDRDRELFF.

This clonotype was seen many times. The rearrangement links TRBV6-1 to TRBJ1-1; D remains unclear. V gave up 4 bases and J gave up 4 bases, with 7 bases separating them. Germline CDR1 reads MNHNS; CDR2 reads SASEGT. CDR3 length: 12 residues. The DNA of the CDR3 is TGTGCCAGCAGTGGCGGGAGCACTGAAGCTTTCTTT. Translation: CASSGGSTEAFF.

This clonotype was detected ten times or more. The V and J genes are TRBV7-2 and TRBJ2-2; 7 bases agree with TRBD1. CDR1 is SGHTA, CDR2 FQGNSA, per germline. CDR3 length: 20 residues. V dropped 0 bases and J dropped 3; count of bases not matched to a gene: 16. The CDR3 DNA is TGTGCCAGCAGCTTAGCGCTGACAGGGCCATCCCCTTCGGACACCGGGGAGCTGTTTTTT. The encoded protein is CASSLALTGPSPSDTGELFF.

This chain uses TRBV20-1 with TRBJ2-7, with 9 bases aligning to TRBD2. Germline V gene lookup returns CDR1 DFQATT and CDR2 SNEGSKA (reference sequence). The CDR3 length is 17 residues. V gave up 3 bases and J gave up 4 bases; unmatched junction bases: 16. The CDR3 is CSASGLSPSGAYYEQYF. CDR3 sequence (DNA): TGCAGTGCTAGTGGACTCTCGCCTAGCGGGGCTTATTACGAGCAGTACTTC.

The chain combines TRBV19 with TRBJ1-5; D is undetermined. Germline V gene data show CDR1 as LNHDA and CDR2 as SQIVND (reference sequence). Trimming cost V 5 bases and J 2 bases, with 13 bases left between them. This CDR3 region has 15 residues. The CDR3 spells CASSYSSLGNQPQHF. In DNA form, the CDR3 reads TGTGCCAGTAGTTACAGTTCCCTGGGCAATCAGCCCCAGCATTTT.

This clonotype was seen at least ten times. The chain carries TRBV7-2 and TRBJ1-1; 9 bases match TRBD1. This CDR3 contains 12 residues. With V trimmed by 8 bases and J by 5 bases, 3 bases remained unmatched. CDR1 is SGHTA and CDR2 is FQGNSA in the germline V gene. CDR3 region: CASGQGWTEAFF. The CDR3 region has the DNA TGTGCCAGCGGACAGGGGTGGACTGAAGCTTTCTTT.

This clonotype was counted only a few times. The V and J genes are TRBV12-3 or TRBV12-4 and TRBJ1-5; a possible D gene is TRBD1 (6 bases). Trimming took off 7 bases at V and 3 bases at J, with 13 bases between the two ends. The CDR3 has 14 residues. CDR3 coding DNA: TGTGCCAGCACCTCCGGACAGCCCAATCAGCCCCAGCATTTT. Its translation: CASTSGQPNQPQHF.